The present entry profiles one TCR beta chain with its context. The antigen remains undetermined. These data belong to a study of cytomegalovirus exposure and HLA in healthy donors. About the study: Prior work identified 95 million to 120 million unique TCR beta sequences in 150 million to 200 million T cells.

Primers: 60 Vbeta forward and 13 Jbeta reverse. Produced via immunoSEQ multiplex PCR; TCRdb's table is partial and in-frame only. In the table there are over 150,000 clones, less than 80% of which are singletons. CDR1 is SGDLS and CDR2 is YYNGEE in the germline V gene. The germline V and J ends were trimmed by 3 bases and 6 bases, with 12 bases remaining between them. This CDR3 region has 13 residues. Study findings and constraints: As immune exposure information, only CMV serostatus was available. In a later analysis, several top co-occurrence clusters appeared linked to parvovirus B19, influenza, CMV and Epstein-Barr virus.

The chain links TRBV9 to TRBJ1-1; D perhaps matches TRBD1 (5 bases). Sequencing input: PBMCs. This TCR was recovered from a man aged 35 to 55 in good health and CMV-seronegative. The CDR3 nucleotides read TGTGCCAGCAGCGCCGACAGTTACTCTGAAGCTTTCTTT. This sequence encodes CASSADSYSEAFF.